The 17 T cell receptor beta chains presented below share a single source sample, sequenced in a study of siplizumab effects on memory and regulatory T cells (dated by TCRdb to about 2019). Libraries were constructed by the immunoSEQ multiplex PCR assay. The table was pulled from immuneACCESS by TCRdb, which kept in-frame rearrangements only. Such tables lose some clones; where checked, under half of the loss comes from unresolved V genes, and the rest has no known cause. The sample table records 80,000 to 130,000 clones; 92% of these occur just once. The ten biggest clones cover 0.55% to 0.85% of the sample. The specimen was Tregs sorted from blood. These receptors originate from a human donor in good health.

This clone was picked up one time. The gene calls are TRBV6-1 and TRBJ1-2, with D hard to call. Germline assignment: CDR1 MNHNS and CDR2 SASEGT. Trimming removed 2 bases at V and 8 bases at J, with 15 bases between. The CDR3 has 14 residues. The CDR3: CASSEPGEGWGYTF. The CDR3 region has the DNA TGTGCCAGCAGTGAACCCGGGGAAGGTTGGGGCTACACCTTC.

The chain joins TRBV19 to TRBJ2-1; possible D gene TRBD1, 6 bases. This CDR3 is 14 amino acids long. Per the germline V gene, CDR1 is LNHDA and CDR2 is SQIVND (reference sequence). Trimming pared 3 bases from V and 9 bases from J, leaving 15 bases between. The DNA for the CDR3 is TGTGCCAGTAGTATTCCCGAGACAGGAAGTGAGCAGTTCTTC. This sequence encodes CASSIPETGSEQFF. Looking up the rest from reference TRBV19 and TRBJ2-1 gives the full variable domain: DGGITQSPKYLFRKEGQNVTLSCEQNLNHDAMYWYRQDPGQGLRLIYYSQIVNDFQKGDIAEGYSVSREKKESFPLTVTSAQKNPTAFYLCASSIPETGSEQFFGPGTRLTVL.

This clone was counted once. The chain uses TRBV30 and TRBJ2-5, with D perhaps matching TRBD2 (5 bases). V lost 5 bases to trimming and J lost 5 bases, with 12 bases between them. Germline CDR1 GTSNPN, CDR2 SVGIG (reference sequence). The CDR3 runs to 12 residues. In nucleotides, the CDR3 is TGTGCCTGGTCCTCGCAGCGGGAGACCCAGTACTTC. Residues: CAWSSQRETQYF. Together with reference TRBV30 and TRBJ2-5, the CDR3 gives the full variable domain: SQTIHQWPATLVQPVGSPLSLECTVEGTSNPNLYWYRQAAGRGLQLLFYSVGIGQISSEVPQNLSASRPQDRQFILSSKKLLLSDSGFYLCAWSSQRETQYFGPGTRLLVL.

The chain joins TRBV6-1 to TRBJ1-2, with D possibly TRBD1 on 6 matching bases. The CDR3 totals 11 residues. The germline V gene encodes CDR1 MNHNS and CDR2 SASEGT. V dropped 6 bases and J dropped 14 bases, with 16 bases sitting between them. CDR3 sequence reads: CASSDYWDKTF. The DNA for the CDR3 is TGTGCCAGCAGCGATTATTGGGACAAGACCTTC.

This rearrangement joins TRBV28 to TRBJ2-3; D not certain. The CDR3 is 15 residues long. Germline lookup yields CDR1 MDHEN and CDR2 SYDVKM. Trimming removed 6 bases from V and 3 bases from J, with 16 bases in between. For the CDR3, the DNA is TGTGCCAGCAGCCTCCTCTTGACTGGGACAGATACGCAGTATTTT. This translates into CASSLLLTGTDTQYF.

This chain links TRBV19 with TRBJ2-3; D is uncertain. This CDR3 contains 15 residues. The germline V and J ends were trimmed by 0 bases and 5 bases, with 12 bases remaining between them. Germline CDR1 reads LNHDA; CDR2 reads SQIVND (reference sequence). CDR3 amino acids: CASSIDLRWGDTQYF. CDR3 nucleotides: TGTGCCAGTAGTATAGATCTCCGATGGGGAGATACGCAGTATTTT.

About this clone: Within the sample, other DNA sequences also encode this same CDR3. The chain is built from TRBV5-1 and TRBJ2-3; D is unclear. The germline gives CDR1 SGHRS, CDR2 YFSETQ. The V gene lost 4 bases and the J gene lost 6 bases, with 9 bases spanning the gap. This CDR3 is built from 12 residues. CDR3 DNA sequence: TGCGCCAGCAGCCCCCTCAGTGATACGCAGTATTTT. This sequence encodes CASSPLSDTQYF.

The chain couples TRBV7-2 to TRBJ2-2, with TRBD2 matching 7 bases. The germline V gene has CDR1 SGHTA and CDR2 FQGNSA. The CDR3 has 15 residues. The trim removed 5 bases at V and 4 bases at J, leaving 7 bases unmatched. CDR3 sequence (DNA): TGTGCCAGCAGCCGACTCCCGGGGGGCACCGGGGAGCTGTTTTTT. It codes for CASSRLPGGTGELFF.

This chain links TRBV7-2 with TRBJ2-7; 13 bases are shared with TRBD2. The CDR3 is 15 residues long. J was trimmed by 7 bases and V by 4 bases; bases with no gene match: 7. Germline V gene lookup returns CDR1 SGHTA and CDR2 FQGNSA. CDR3 bases: TGTGCCAGCAGCTCAGGACTAGCGGGAGATGAGGAGCAGTACTTC. Translating it yields CASSSGLAGDEEQYF.

The chain joins TRBV19 to TRBJ1-5; D gene ambiguous. This CDR3 has 14 residues. V was shortened by 8 bases and J by 6 bases, with 17 bases between the two germline ends. Germline V gene data show CDR1 as LNHDA and CDR2 as SQIVND (reference sequence). The CDR3, as DNA: TGTGCCAGTGATAGGGCGGTCTCGGGTCAGCCCCAGCATTTT. Amino acid sequence: CASDRAVSGQPQHF. Together with reference TRBV19 and TRBJ1-5, the CDR3 gives the full variable domain: DGGITQSPKYLFRKEGQNVTLSCEQNLNHDAMYWYRQDPGQGLRLIYYSQIVNDFQKGDIAEGYSVSREKKESFPLTVTSAQKNPTAFYLCASDRAVSGQPQHFGDGTRLSIL.

The rearrangement links TRBV6-1 to TRBJ2-1; D perhaps matches TRBD1 (6 bases). Germline V gene sequence: CDR1 MNHNS, CDR2 SASEGT. This CDR3 contains 12 residues. V lost 1 base and J 10 bases, leaving 8 bases between the germline ends. The CDR3 protein is CASSEVGTEQFF. Written as DNA, the CDR3 is TGTGCCAGCAGTGAAGTGGGGACAGAGCAGTTCTTC.

The rearrangement joins TRBV18 to TRBJ1-4; 7 bases match TRBD1. The CDR3 sequence is 18 residues long. CDR1 KGHSH and CDR2 LQKENI come from the germline V gene. With V trimmed by 3 bases and J by 0 bases, 10 bases remained unmatched. The CDR3 sequence: CASSPLGQPKATNEKLFF. In DNA, the CDR3 is TGTGCCAGCTCACCCCTGGGACAGCCAAAAGCAACTAATGAAAAACTGTTTTTT.

V and J are TRBV7-9 and TRBJ2-3; D is uncertain. Germline assignment: CDR1 SEHNR and CDR2 FQNEAQ (reference sequence). This CDR3 spans 13 amino acids. The V end lost 5 bases, the J end lost 4 bases, and 10 bases lay between the germline ends. The CDR3 region has the DNA TGTGCCAGCAGCCACAGATCGGCAGATACGCAGTATTTT. Protein: CASSHRSADTQYF.

The chain recombines TRBV7-3 with TRBJ1-6; 10 positions agree with TRBD1. Germline assignment: CDR1 SGHTA and CDR2 FQGTGA. V shed 0 bases and J 8 bases; nucleotides not matched to a gene: 1. This CDR3 spans 15 amino acids. CDR3 sequence reads: CASSLTGTGDSPLHF. Here the CDR3 DNA reads TGTGCCAGCAGCTTAACCGGGACAGGGGATTCACCCCTCCACTTT.

The rearrangement links TRBV5-1 to TRBJ1-1; no definite D call. Trimming shortened V by 6 bases and J by 4 bases, and 7 bases separated the two germline ends. This CDR3 comprises 11 residues. The germline gives CDR1 SGHRS, CDR2 YFSETQ. The CDR3 region has the DNA TGCGCCAGCACTTTGGGCACTGAAGCTTTCTTT. This encodes CASTLGTEAFF.

V gene TRBV27 combines with J gene TRBJ1-3; unclear D gene. Trimming removed 1 base from V and 0 bases from J, with 7 bases in between. This CDR3 spans 15 amino acids. Looked up from germline, CDR1 is MNHEY and CDR2 is SMNVEV (reference sequence). As DNA, the CDR3 is TGTGCCAGCAGTTTATTCAGCTCCTCTGGAAACACCATATATTTT. Translation gives CASSLFSSSGNTIYF.

The V call is TRBV14, the J call TRBJ2-7; 9 bases fit TRBD1. The junction had 7 bases not matched to a gene; V was cut back by 2 bases and J by 2 bases. The CDR3 consists of 16 residues. In germline, CDR1 is SGHDN, CDR2 FVKESK. The DNA for the CDR3 is TGTGCCAGCAGCCAATTTGGGACAGGGCGCGCCTACGAGCAGTACTTC. Translated, it gives CASSQFGTGRAYEQYF.